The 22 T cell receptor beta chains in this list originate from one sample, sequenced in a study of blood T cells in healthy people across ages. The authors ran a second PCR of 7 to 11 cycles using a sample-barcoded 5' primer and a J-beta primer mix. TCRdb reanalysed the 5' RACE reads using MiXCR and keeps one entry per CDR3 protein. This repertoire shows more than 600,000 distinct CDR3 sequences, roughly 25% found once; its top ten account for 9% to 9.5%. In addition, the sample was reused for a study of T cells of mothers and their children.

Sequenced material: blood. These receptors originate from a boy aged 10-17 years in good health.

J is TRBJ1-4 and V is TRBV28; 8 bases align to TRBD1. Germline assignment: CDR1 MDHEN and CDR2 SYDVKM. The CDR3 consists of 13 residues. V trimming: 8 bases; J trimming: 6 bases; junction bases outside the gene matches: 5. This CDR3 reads CASGGQDHEKLFF. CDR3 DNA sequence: TGTGCCAGCGGGGGACAGGATCATGAAAAACTGTTTTTT. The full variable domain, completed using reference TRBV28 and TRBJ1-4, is DVKVTQSSRYLVKRTGEKVFLECVQDMDHENMFWYRQDPGLGLRLIYFSYDVKMKEKGDIPEGYSVSREKKERFSLILESASTNQTSMYLCASGGQDHEKLFFGSGTQLSVL.

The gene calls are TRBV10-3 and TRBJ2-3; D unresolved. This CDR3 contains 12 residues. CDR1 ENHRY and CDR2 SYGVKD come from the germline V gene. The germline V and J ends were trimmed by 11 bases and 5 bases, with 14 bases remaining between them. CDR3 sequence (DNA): TGTGCCGTTTCTCGCCCGGGAGATACGCAGTATTTT. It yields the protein CAVSRPGDTQYF.

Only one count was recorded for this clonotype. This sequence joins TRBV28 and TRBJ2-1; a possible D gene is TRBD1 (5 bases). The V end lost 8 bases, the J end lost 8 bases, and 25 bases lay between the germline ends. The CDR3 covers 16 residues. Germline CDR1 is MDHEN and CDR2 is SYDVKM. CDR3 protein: CASGDFKGPGPDEQFF. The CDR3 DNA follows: TGTGCCAGCGGGGATTTTAAGGGGCCAGGGCCGGATGAGCAGTTCTTC.

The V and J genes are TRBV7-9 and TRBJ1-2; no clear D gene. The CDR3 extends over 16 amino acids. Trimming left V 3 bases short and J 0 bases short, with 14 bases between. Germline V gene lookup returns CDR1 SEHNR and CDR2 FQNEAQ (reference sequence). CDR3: CASSLEGALANYGYTF. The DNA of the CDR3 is TGTGCCAGCAGCTTGGAGGGCGCCCTAGCTAACTATGGCTACACCTTC.

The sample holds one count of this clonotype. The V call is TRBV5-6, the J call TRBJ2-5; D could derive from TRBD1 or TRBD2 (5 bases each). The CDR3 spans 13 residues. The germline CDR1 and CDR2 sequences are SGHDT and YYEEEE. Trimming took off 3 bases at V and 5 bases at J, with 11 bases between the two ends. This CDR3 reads CASSWGLGETQYF. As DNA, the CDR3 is TGTGCCAGCAGCTGGGGGTTGGGGGAGACCCAGTACTTC. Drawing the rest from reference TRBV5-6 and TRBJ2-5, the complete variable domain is DAGVTQSPTHLIKTRGQQVTLRCSPKSGHDTVSWYQQALGQGPQFIFQYYEEEERQRGNFPDRFSGHQFPNYSSELNVNALLLGDSALYLCASSWGLGETQYFGPGTRLLVL.

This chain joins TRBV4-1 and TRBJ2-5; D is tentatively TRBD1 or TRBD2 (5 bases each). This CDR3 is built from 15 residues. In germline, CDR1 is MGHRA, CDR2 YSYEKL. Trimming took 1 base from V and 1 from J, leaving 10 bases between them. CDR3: CASSQGPGTQETQYF. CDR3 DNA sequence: TGCGCCAGCAGCCAAGGGCCGGGGACCCAAGAGACCCAGTACTTC.

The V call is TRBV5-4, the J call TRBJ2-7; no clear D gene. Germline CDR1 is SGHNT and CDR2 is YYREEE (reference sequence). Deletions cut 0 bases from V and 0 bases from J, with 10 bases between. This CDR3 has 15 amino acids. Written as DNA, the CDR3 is TGTGCCAGCAGCTTGGGCGGCCCAGGCTCCTACGAGCAGTACTTC. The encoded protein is CASSLGGPGSYEQYF.

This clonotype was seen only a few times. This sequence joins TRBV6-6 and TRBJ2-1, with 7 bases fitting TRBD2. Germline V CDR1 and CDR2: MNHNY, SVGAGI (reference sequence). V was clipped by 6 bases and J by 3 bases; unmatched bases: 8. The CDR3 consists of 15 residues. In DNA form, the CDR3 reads TGTGCCAGCAGGACCAAGCGGGATATCTACAATGAGCAGTTCTTC. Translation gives CASRTKRDIYNEQFF.

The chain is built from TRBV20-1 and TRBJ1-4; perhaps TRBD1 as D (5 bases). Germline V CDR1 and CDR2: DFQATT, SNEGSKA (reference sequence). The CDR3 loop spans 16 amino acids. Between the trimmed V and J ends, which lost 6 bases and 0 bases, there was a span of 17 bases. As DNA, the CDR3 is TGCAGTGCGATACGGATTGGGGGAGCAACTAATGAAAAACTGTTTTTT. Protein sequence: CSAIRIGGATNEKLFF.

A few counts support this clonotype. CDR3 in amino acids: CSVEDRAGRRGEQYF. The DNA of the CDR3 is TGCAGCGTTGAAGATCGCGCGGGTAGGCGAGGCGAGCAGTACTTC. V usage is TRBV29-1 and J usage is TRBJ2-7, with D perhaps TRBD2 (5 bases). CDR3 length equals 15 residues. Per the germline V gene, CDR1 is SQVTM and CDR2 is ANQGSEA. Trimming took off 0 bases at V and 6 bases at J, with 18 bases between the two ends.

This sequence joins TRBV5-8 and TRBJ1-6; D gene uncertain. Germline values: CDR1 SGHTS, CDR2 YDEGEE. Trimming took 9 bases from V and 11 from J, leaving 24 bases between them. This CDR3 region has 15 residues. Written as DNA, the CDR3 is TGTGCCACCCGATATAGGGCGACGCGAAGCCCACCCCTCCACTTT. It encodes CATRYRATRSPPLHF.

This CDR3 reads CASTPTAGGAGTEAFF. CDR3 in DNA: TGTGCCAGCACACCGACGGCCGGGGGGGCGGGCACTGAAGCTTTCTTT. This chain uses TRBV6-6 with TRBJ1-1; D might be TRBD1 (6 bases). V was trimmed by 7 bases and J by 4 bases, leaving 22 bases between them. CDR3 length: 16 amino acids. Per germline, CDR1 MNHNY and CDR2 SVGAGI (reference sequence).

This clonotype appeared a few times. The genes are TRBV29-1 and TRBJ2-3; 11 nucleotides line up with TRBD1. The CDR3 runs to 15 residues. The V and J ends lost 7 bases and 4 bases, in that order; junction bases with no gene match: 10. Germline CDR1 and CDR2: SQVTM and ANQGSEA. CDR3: CSASTDRGLADTQYF. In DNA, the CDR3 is TGCAGCGCCTCCACGGACAGGGGGCTCGCAGATACGCAGTATTTT.

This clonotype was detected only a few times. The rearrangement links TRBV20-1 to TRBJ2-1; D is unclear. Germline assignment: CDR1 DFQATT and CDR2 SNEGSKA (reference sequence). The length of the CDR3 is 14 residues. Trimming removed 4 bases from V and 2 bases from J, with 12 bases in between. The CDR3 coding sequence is TGCAGTGCTAAGCCGGAAACTCCCTACAATGAGCAGTTCTTC. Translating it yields CSAKPETPYNEQFF.

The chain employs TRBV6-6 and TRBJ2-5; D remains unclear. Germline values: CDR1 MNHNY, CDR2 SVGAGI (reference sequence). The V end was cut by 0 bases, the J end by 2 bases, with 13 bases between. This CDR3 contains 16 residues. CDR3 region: CASSYSIVLLQETQYF. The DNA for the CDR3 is TGTGCCAGCAGTTACTCGATTGTTCTCCTGCAAGAGACCCAGTACTTC.

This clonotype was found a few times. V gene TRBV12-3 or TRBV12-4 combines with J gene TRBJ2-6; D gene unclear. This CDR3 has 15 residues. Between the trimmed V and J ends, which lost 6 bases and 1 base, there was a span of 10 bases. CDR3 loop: CASRPIGSGANVLTF. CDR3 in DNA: TGTGCCAGCAGGCCCATCGGGTCTGGGGCCAACGTCCTGACTTTC.

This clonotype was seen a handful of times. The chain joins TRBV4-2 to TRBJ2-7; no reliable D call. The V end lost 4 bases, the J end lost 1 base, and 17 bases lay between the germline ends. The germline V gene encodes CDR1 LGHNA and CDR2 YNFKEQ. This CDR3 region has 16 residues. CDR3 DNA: TGTGCCAGCAGCCCTATACTTCTGGCCGAATCCTACGAGCAGTACTTC. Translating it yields CASSPILLAESYEQYF.

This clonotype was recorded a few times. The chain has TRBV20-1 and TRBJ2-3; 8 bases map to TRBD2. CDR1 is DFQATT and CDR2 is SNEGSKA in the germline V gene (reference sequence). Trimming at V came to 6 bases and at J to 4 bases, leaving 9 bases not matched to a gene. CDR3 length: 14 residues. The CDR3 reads CSATSGSGADTQYF. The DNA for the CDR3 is TGCAGTGCCACCAGCGGGAGCGGGGCAGATACGCAGTATTTT.

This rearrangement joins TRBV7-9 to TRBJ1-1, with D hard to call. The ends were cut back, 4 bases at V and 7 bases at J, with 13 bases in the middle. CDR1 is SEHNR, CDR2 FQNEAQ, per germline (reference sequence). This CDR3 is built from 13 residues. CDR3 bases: TGTGCCAGCAGCTCGGGCCCCCGGGATGAAGCTTTCTTT. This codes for CASSSGPRDEAFF.

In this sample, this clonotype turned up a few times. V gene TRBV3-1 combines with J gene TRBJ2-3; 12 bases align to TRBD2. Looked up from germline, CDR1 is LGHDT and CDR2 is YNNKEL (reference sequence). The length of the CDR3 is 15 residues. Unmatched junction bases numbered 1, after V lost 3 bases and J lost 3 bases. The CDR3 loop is CASSHGTSGTDTQYF. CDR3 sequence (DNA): TGTGCCAGCAGCCACGGGACTAGCGGGACAGATACGCAGTATTTT.

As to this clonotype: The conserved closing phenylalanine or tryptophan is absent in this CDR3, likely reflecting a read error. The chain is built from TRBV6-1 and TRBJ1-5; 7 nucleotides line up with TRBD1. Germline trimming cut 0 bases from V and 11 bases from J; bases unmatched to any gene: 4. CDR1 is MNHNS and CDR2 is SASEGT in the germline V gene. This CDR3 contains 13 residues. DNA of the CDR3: TGTGCCAGCAGTGAAGCGCTTCAGGGGGCCCAGCATTGT. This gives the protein CASSEALQGAQHC.

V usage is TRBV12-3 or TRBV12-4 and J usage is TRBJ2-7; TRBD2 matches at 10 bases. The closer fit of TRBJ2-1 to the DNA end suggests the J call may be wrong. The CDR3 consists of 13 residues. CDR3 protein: CASIALAGIEQFF. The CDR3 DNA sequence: TGTGCCAGCATCGCACTAGCGGGGATTGAGCAGTTCTTC.